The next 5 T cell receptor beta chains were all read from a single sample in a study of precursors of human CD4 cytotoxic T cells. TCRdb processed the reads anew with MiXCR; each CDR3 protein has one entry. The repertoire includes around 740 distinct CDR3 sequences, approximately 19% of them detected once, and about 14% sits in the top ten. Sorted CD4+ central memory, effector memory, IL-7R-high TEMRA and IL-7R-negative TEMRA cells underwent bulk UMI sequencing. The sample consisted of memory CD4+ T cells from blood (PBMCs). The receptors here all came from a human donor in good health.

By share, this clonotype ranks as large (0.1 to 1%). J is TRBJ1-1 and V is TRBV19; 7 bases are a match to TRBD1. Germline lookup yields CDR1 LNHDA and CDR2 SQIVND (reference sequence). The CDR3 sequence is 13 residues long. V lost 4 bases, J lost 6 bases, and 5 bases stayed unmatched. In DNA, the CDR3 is TGTGCCAGTAGTACCCGGGACAGTCCTGAAGCTTTCTTT. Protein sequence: CASSTRDSPEAFF.

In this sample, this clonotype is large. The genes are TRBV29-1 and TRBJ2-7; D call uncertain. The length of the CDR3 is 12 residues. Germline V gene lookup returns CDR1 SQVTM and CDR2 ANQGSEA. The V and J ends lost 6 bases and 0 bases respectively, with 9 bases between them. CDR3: CSVEDGSYEQYF. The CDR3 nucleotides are TGCAGCGTCGAGGACGGCTCCTACGAGCAGTACTTC.

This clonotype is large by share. The CDR3 reads CASKAGVNEQFF. As DNA, the CDR3 is TGTGCCAGCAAGGCAGGGGTTAATGAGCAGTTCTTC. This sequence joins TRBV6-6 and TRBJ2-1; D might be TRBD1 (6 bases). CDR1 MNHNY and CDR2 SVGAGI come from the germline V gene (reference sequence). V dropped 7 bases and J dropped 7 bases, with 11 bases sitting between them. The CDR3 totals 12 residues.

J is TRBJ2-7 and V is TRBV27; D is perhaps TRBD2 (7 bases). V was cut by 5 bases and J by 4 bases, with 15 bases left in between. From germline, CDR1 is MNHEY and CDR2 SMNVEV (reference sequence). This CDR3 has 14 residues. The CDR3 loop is CASSPSGGAYEQYF. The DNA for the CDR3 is TGTGCCAGCAGTCCTTCGGGGGGCGCGTACGAGCAGTACTTC.

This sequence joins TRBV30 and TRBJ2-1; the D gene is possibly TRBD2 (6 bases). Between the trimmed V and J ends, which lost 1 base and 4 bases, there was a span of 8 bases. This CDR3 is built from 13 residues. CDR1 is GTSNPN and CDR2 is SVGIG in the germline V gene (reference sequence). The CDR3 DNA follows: TGTGCCTGGAGTGGGGACTCGTACAATGAGCAGTTCTTC. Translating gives CAWSGDSYNEQFF. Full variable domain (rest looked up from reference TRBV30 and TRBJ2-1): SQTIHQWPATLVQPVGSPLSLECTVEGTSNPNLYWYRQAAGRGLQLLFYSVGIGQISSEVPQNLSASRPQDRQFILSSKKLLLSDSGFYLCAWSGDSYNEQFFGPGTRLTVL.